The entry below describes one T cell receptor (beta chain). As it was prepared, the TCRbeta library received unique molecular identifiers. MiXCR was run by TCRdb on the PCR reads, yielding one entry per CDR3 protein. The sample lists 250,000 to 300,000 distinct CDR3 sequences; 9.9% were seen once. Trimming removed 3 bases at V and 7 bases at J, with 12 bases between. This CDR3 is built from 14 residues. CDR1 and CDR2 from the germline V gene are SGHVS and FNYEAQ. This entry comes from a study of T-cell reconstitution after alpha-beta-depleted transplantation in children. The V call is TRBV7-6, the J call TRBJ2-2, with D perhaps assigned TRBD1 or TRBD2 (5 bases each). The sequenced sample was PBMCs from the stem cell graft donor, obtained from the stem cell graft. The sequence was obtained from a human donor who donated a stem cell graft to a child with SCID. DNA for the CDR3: TGTGCCAGCAGCTTTCAGGGAGCCATCGGGGAGCTGTTTTTT. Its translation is CASSFQGAIGELFF.